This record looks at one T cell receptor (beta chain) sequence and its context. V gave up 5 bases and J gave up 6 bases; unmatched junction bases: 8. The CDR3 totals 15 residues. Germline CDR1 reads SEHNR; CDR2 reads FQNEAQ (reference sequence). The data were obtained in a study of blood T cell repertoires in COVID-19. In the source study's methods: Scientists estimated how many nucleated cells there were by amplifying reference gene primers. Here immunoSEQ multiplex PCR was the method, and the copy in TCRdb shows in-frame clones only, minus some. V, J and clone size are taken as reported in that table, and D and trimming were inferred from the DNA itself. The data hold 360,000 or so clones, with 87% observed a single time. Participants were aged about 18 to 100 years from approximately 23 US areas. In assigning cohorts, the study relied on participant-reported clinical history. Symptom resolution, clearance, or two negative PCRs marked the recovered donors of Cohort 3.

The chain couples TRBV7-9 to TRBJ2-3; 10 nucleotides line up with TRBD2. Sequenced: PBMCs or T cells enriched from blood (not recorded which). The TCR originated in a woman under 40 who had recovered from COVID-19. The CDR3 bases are TGTGCCAGCAGCCCAGCGGGGGGGCCAGAGGATACGCAGTATTTT. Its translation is CASSPAGGPEDTQYF.